This TCR beta chain originates from a study of CD8+ T cells in alopecia areata (dated by TCRdb to the late 2010s). The study in broad terms: In both human patients and the C3H/HeJ mouse model, the study applied high-throughput TCRbeta sequencing to look at T cell clonal expansion in alopecia areata. On the human side, TCRbeta sequencing was run on scalp tissue and on sorted CD4+ and CD8+ peripheral blood T cells from healthy controls and from alopecia areata patients with either patchy or totalis/universalis disease. RNA was obtained with the PAXgene miRNA kit for fixed scalp, the miRNeasy kit for PBMCs, and the RNeasy kit for mouse skin. Clonality in the scalp was compared among normal scalp (n=4), patchy alopecia areata scalp (n=8), and alopecia totalis/universalis scalp (n=8). TCRbeta CDR3 regions were amplified by immunoSEQ multiplex PCR with 35 Vbeta forward and 13 Jbeta reverse primers.

The paper's findings and limits, for the study overall: Shared TCR sequences between patients were less evident than in mice, which may be partly attributable to HLA diversity in the patient population. Compared with normal scalp, lesional scalp had higher clonality and more expanded CD8+ clones, particularly in alopecia totalis/universalis, a pattern that suggests antigenic drive. Unlike mouse skin, where gammadelta T cells dominate, normal human skin contains resident alphabeta T cells that get sequenced too, which complicates analysis of the scalp TCR repertoire.

PBMCs were separated by density centrifugation and stained for CD3, CD4 and CD8, after which CD4+ and CD8+ T cells were sorted on a FACSAria. Scalp biopsies and blood samples were obtained from unaffected controls. V is pared back by 0 bases and J by 5 bases, with 5 bases lying between the germline termini. The CDR3 holds 12 amino acids from the cysteine to the phenylalanine. The sequence is cut down to CDR3 DNA, 36 bases in frame from base 1. CDR1 and CDR2 are read off the germline V gene (reference sequence) as PRHDT and FYEKMQ. As for this clone: This receptor's antigen is unknown. Base qualities are not at hand, and no much larger clone is one base apart.

Library generation was performed with the immunoSEQ multiplex PCR assay. RNA was extracted from all samples and reverse transcribed into cDNA, which served as template for TCR sequencing. First-strand cDNA was synthesized using SuperScript III with a 2:1 mix of oligo-dT and random hexamers. Amplification bias was assessed with a synthetic immune receptor repertoire, and residual bias was removed computationally. Regarding the original processing steps: Raw reads were preprocessed to remove errors, and CDR3 was defined by IMGT conventions from the conserved cysteine to phenylalanine. Clonality was calculated as 1 minus Shannon entropy normalized by log2 of the number of productive unique TCRs. Whether each scalp clone was CD4 or CD8 was inferred by checking scalp TCRbeta sequences against the CD4 and CD8 repertoires from sorted blood. Here the immuneACCESS table is served through TCRdb, limited to in-frame sequences with V and J called. Missing clones are a known gap in these copies; in checked studies unresolved V genes cover under half, and the rest lacks a known reason. Clone size and V and J calls were adopted from that table, with D and trimming inferred from the DNA. For this sample there are a few hundred thousand clones; 45% to 70% appear just once. The ten top clones hold around 5% of the sample.

The V gene is TRBV13 and the J gene is TRBJ2-7; the D gene is unclear. The sequence derives from a human donor in good health. The specimen was CD8+ T cells sorted from blood. The DNA reads TGTGCCAGCAGCTTAGGTCAGGACGAGCAGTACTTC. It is translated as CASSLGQDEQYF. The full variable domain, completed from the reference TRBV13 and TRBJ2-7 proteins outside the CDR3, reads AAGVIQSPRHLIKEKRETATLKCYPIPRHDTVYWYQQGPGQDPQFLISFYEKMQSDKGSIPDRFSAQQFSDYHSELNMSSLELGDSALYFCASSLGQDEQYFGPGTRLTVT.